The T cell receptor (beta chain) described here comes from a study of identical twins. The sample holds many counts of this clonotype. Its specificity is not known. Study-wide results and limits: The study reached conclusions through statistical analysis that was cross-sectional, not following the same donors. Models underestimated TCR alpha sharing (out-of-frame) in monozygotic twins.

V dropped 1 base and J dropped 7; count of bases not matched to a gene: 16. This CDR3 spans 16 amino acids. Per germline, CDR1 DFQATT and CDR2 SNEGSKA (reference sequence). From the 5' RACE reads, TCRdb called clonotypes with MiXCR, one entry per CDR3 protein. Among approximately 350,000 distinct CDR3 sequences, 12% were seen once, and the ten largest hold just over 7%. All donors were healthy Caucasians. The same data also went into a second study, on yellow fever vaccine responses in identical twins. From that study: Reportedly, twins showed a vaccine T cell response that looked partly convergent and partly personalized.

The chain has TRBV20-1 and TRBJ2-7, with TRBD1 matching 7 bases. Sequenced input: CD8+ T cells sorted from blood. The TCR comes from a woman younger than 30 in good health. The CDR3 loop reads CSARGIDRVEMEEQYF. As DNA, the CDR3 is TGCAGTGCTAGAGGGATTGACAGGGTGGAAATGGAGGAGCAGTACTTC.